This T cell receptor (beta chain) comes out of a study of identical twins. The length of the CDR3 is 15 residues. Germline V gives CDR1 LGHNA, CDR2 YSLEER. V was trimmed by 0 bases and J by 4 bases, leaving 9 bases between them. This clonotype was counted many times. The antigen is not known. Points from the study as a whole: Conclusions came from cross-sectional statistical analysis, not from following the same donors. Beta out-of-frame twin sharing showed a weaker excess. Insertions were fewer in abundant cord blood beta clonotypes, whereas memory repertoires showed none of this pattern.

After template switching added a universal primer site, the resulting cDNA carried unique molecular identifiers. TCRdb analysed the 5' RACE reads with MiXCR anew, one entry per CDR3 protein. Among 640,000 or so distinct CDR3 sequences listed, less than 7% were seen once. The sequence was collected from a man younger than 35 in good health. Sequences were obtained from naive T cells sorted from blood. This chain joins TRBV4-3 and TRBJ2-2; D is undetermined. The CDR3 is CASSQDIASTGELFF. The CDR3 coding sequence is TGCGCCAGCAGCCAAGATATCGCTTCCACCGGGGAGCTGTTTTTT.